This T cell receptor beta chain was observed in a study of cytomegalovirus exposure and HLA in healthy donors. PCR employed 60 Vbeta and 13 Jbeta primers. Here immunoSEQ multiplex PCR was the method, and the copy in TCRdb shows in-frame clones only, minus some. The profile covers some 110,000 clones, with 75% to 85% appearing a single time and approximately 3.8% taken by the ten largest. The CDR3 length is 16 residues. V shed 7 bases and J shed 1 base, with 19 bases lying between them. The germline gives CDR1 SNHLY, CDR2 FYNNEI. A word on this clone: Its antigen is currently unknown.

Broader study findings: As a later analysis showed, several of the most significant clusters appeared to be linked to common viral pathogens. Later work showed greater clonal expansion in HLA-associated TCR beta chains than in equally common others.

The TCR originated in a man aged 35 to 55 in good health and CMV-seronegative. Sequencing used PBMCs. This chain joins TRBV2 and TRBJ1-1; D is unresolved. CDR3 DNA sequence: TGTGCCAGCATGTTTGCGGGTAGTAAGAGGAACACTGAAGCTTTCTTT. Residues: CASMFAGSKRNTEAFF.